The 28 T cell receptor beta chains given below trace back to one sample, sequenced in a study of T cells in Graves' hyperthyroidism and ophthalmopathy. TCR beta CDR3 region amplification was performed from RNA transcripts. The study used the HTBI primer set for a first-round RT-PCR of the TCR CDR3. TCRdb re-called the multiplex PCR reads through MiXCR, storing one row per CDR3 protein. The table has roughly 660,000 distinct CDR3 sequences, around 16% seen once. The specimen was blood. The origin of the receptors is a man aged 50-59 years with Graves' hyperthyroidism.

This clonotype was observed many times. The V gene is TRBV28, the J gene TRBJ2-7; the D gene could be TRBD1 or TRBD2 (5 bases each). V lost 5 bases and J lost 3, with 17 bases in between. Germline V gives CDR1 MDHEN, CDR2 SYDVKM. The CDR3 is 15 residues long. In DNA form, the CDR3 reads TGTGCCAGCAGTCTCGAGGGACCCGCCCGCTACGAGCAGTACTTC. Translation: CASSLEGPARYEQYF. Full variable domain (rest looked up from reference TRBV28 and TRBJ2-7): DVKVTQSSRYLVKRTGEKVFLECVQDMDHENMFWYRQDPGLGLRLIYFSYDVKMKEKGDIPEGYSVSREKKERFSLILESASTNQTSMYLCASSLEGPARYEQYFGPGTRLTVT.

The V gene is TRBV29-1, the J gene TRBJ2-3; 7 positions agree with TRBD2. J gave up 4 bases and V 2 bases, and 6 bases lay outside the gene matches. Germline V gene sequence: CDR1 SQVTM, CDR2 ANQGSEA. The CDR3 has 14 residues. The CDR3 reads CSVERGRAPDTQYF. DNA of the CDR3: TGCAGCGTTGAACGTGGGAGGGCCCCAGATACGCAGTATTTT.

V usage is TRBV19 and J usage is TRBJ2-1; D remains unclear. The V gene lost 3 bases and the J gene lost 0 bases, with 21 bases spanning the gap. The CDR3 is 19 residues long. Germline CDR1 is LNHDA and CDR2 is SQIVND (reference sequence). CDR3 nucleotide sequence: TGTGCCAGTAGTATGTTTGGCAGAATATCCCGGAACTCCTACAATGAGCAGTTCTTC. This codes for CASSMFGRISRNSYNEQFF. The complete variable domain, with remaining parts taken from reference TRBV19 and TRBJ2-1, reads DGGITQSPKYLFRKEGQNVTLSCEQNLNHDAMYWYRQDPGQGLRLIYYSQIVNDFQKGDIAEGYSVSREKKESFPLTVTSAQKNPTAFYLCASSMFGRISRNSYNEQFFGPGTRLTVL.

This clonotype has a count of ten or more. CDR3 in amino acids: CASSLIAGDDNEQFF. CDR3 nucleotide sequence: TGTGCCAGCAGTCTGATAGCGGGGGACGACAATGAGCAGTTCTTC. The chain recombines TRBV27 with TRBJ2-1; 9 bases match TRBD2. The CDR3 extends over 15 amino acids. Looked up from germline, CDR1 is MNHEY and CDR2 is SMNVEV (reference sequence). V trimming: 5 bases; J trimming: 5 bases; junction bases outside the gene matches: 7.

V is TRBV3-1 and J is TRBJ1-3; TRBD1 aligns across 11 bases. The junction had 4 bases not matched to a gene; V was cut back by 4 bases and J by 2 bases. This CDR3 is built from 16 residues. Germline-derived CDR1 and CDR2 are LGHDT and YNNKEL (reference sequence). CDR3 in DNA: TGTGCCAGCAGCCGAGGACAGGGGGCAACTGGAAACACCATATATTTT. Protein product: CASSRGQGATGNTIYF.

In regard to this clonotype: With a much larger clone just one base away, this may be a read error. The chain employs TRBV7-2 and TRBJ1-1; 9 bases are shared with TRBD1. The CDR3 is 13 amino acids. CDR1 SGHTA and CDR2 FQGNSA come from the germline V gene. In DNA form, the CDR3 reads TGTGCCAGCAGCTTCCTACAGGGGGCTGAAACTTTCTTT. Its protein product is CASSFLQGAETFF.

By share, this clonotype ranks as medium-sized (0.01 to 0.1%). The rearrangement links TRBV18 to TRBJ2-5, with 8 bases fitting TRBD1. The CDR3 totals 16 residues. CDR1 KGHSH and CDR2 LQKENI come from the germline V gene. Trimming cost V 4 bases and J 1 base; bases outside gene matches: 8. Written as DNA, the CDR3 is TGTGCCAGCTCACAGTCCGGACAGGGCCTCCAAGAGACCCAGTACTTC. Protein sequence: CASSQSGQGLQETQYF.

This rearrangement joins TRBV6-2 or TRBV6-3 to TRBJ2-1, with 9 positions matching TRBD2. This CDR3 region has 17 residues. The ends lost 4 bases at V and 6 bases at J; junction bases unmatched: 13. Germline V CDR1 and CDR2: MNHEY, SVGEGT. CDR3 DNA: TGTGCCAGCAGTTCCCCTTTAGCGGGAGCCCACGGCAATGAGCAGTTCTTC. Translating it yields CASSSPLAGAHGNEQFF.

Many counts were recorded for this clonotype. The chain couples TRBV10-3 to TRBJ2-1; possible D gene TRBD2, 5 bases. Looked up from germline, CDR1 is ENHRY and CDR2 is SYGVKD. Deletions cut 1 base from V and 0 bases from J, with 13 bases between. This CDR3 region has 17 residues. This CDR3 reads CAISEWVAISSYNEQFF. The CDR3 region has the DNA TGTGCCATCAGTGAGTGGGTAGCGATTAGCTCCTACAATGAGCAGTTCTTC.

This clonotype has a count of ten or more. The CDR3 protein is CASRNLGRTDTQYF. In nucleotides, the CDR3 is TGTGCCAGCAGGAACCTCGGGAGGACAGATACGCAGTATTTT. The chain carries TRBV7-2 and TRBJ2-3, with 7 positions matching TRBD2. CDR3 length: 14 amino acids. Germline CDR1 reads SGHTA; CDR2 reads FQGNSA. After removal of 6 bases from V and 3 bases from J, the junction contained 6 bases not matched to a gene.

This clonotype was detected ten times or more. The chain has TRBV12-3 or TRBV12-4 and TRBJ2-7; 11 bases are a match to TRBD1. This CDR3 spans 17 amino acids. With V trimmed by 5 bases and J by 3 bases, 12 bases remained unmatched. The CDR3, as DNA: TGTGCCAGCAGTCCACCCTCACCGGGACAGGGGGTCTACGAGCAGTACTTC. Protein sequence: CASSPPSPGQGVYEQYF.

J is TRBJ2-1 and V is TRBV2; D call uncertain. V gave up 3 bases and J gave up 0 bases, with 12 bases separating them. The CDR3 is made up of 16 amino acids. CDR1 is SNHLY and CDR2 is FYNNEI in the germline V gene. The CDR3 spells CASSDQRSISYNEQFF. The DNA for the CDR3 is TGTGCCAGCAGTGATCAAAGGTCTATCTCCTACAATGAGCAGTTCTTC.

This clonotype was seen ten or more times. The chain uses TRBV28 and TRBJ2-1; 13 bases align to TRBD2. J gave up 3 bases and V 5 bases, and 7 bases lay outside the gene matches. The CDR3 covers 17 residues. Germline V lookup: CDR1 MDHEN, CDR2 SYDVKM. CDR3 protein: CASSTTGLAGVYNEQFF. CDR3 DNA sequence: TGTGCCAGCAGTACCACAGGACTAGCGGGAGTCTACAATGAGCAGTTCTTC. Based on the CDR3 plus reference TRBV28 and TRBJ2-1, the full variable domain is DVKVTQSSRYLVKRTGEKVFLECVQDMDHENMFWYRQDPGLGLRLIYFSYDVKMKEKGDIPEGYSVSREKKERFSLILESASTNQTSMYLCASSTTGLAGVYNEQFFGPGTRLTVL.

In its sample, this clonotype was seen many times. The V and J genes are TRBV5-1 and TRBJ2-2; D gene uncertain. V dropped 6 bases and J dropped 7 bases, with 10 bases sitting between them. The CDR3 has 12 residues. Germline V CDR1 and CDR2: SGHRS, YFSETQ. The CDR3: CASMDGFGELFF. CDR3 nucleotides: TGCGCCAGCATGGATGGATTCGGGGAGCTGTTTTTT.

The rearrangement uses TRBV28 and TRBJ2-1, with no clear D. This CDR3 is built from 18 residues. In germline, CDR1 is MDHEN, CDR2 SYDVKM. With 7 bases removed from V and 0 bases from J, the gap between germline ends came to 22 bases. The DNA of the CDR3 is TGTGCCAGCAATCCCCGTCCAGGTTTCCAAAACTCCTACAATGAGCAGTTCTTC. Residues: CASNPRPGFQNSYNEQFF. The variable domain in full, completed from reference TRBV28 and TRBJ2-1, reads DVKVTQSSRYLVKRTGEKVFLECVQDMDHENMFWYRQDPGLGLRLIYFSYDVKMKEKGDIPEGYSVSREKKERFSLILESASTNQTSMYLCASNPRPGFQNSYNEQFFGPGTRLTVL.

This clonotype occurred many times. This chain uses TRBV3-1 with TRBJ1-2, with a tentative D call TRBD1 (6 bases). Trimming took off 6 bases at V and 7 bases at J, with 27 bases between the two ends. CDR1 is LGHDT, CDR2 YNNKEL, per germline (reference sequence). The CDR3 sequence is 17 residues long. The CDR3 coding sequence is TGTGCCAGCAGGCACCTATGGGTGACAGGAGAGTCTAGTGGCTACACCTTC. This sequence encodes CASRHLWVTGESSGYTF.

This clonotype was counted between two and nine times. V gene TRBV6-2 or TRBV6-3 combines with J gene TRBJ1-1; no clear D. In germline, CDR1 is MNHEY, CDR2 SVGEGT. CDR3 size: 18 residues. Trimming removed 0 bases from V and 0 bases from J, with 17 bases in between. The CDR3 reads CASSYSTKSEGMNTEAFF. The CDR3 coding sequence is TGTGCCAGCAGTTACTCGACCAAGTCAGAGGGTATGAACACTGAAGCTTTCTTT.

The chain couples TRBV20-1 to TRBJ2-5; no clear D. This CDR3 has 13 amino acids. V lost 3 bases, J lost 5 bases, and 13 bases lay in between. The V gene's germline CDR1 is DFQATT and CDR2 SNEGSKA (reference sequence). The CDR3 is CSARTFSTETQYF. The CDR3 DNA follows: TGCAGTGCTAGGACTTTCTCAACGGAGACCCAGTACTTC.

This sequence joins TRBV18 and TRBJ2-1; perhaps TRBD2 as D (6 bases). Germline values: CDR1 KGHSH, CDR2 LQKENI. V was clipped by 4 bases and J by 9 bases, with 19 bases between them. The CDR3 is 15 residues long. DNA of the CDR3: TGTGCCAGCTCACAAGTCGGGGGAGGCCCGTCTGAGCAGTTCTTC. It specifies CASSQVGGGPSEQFF.

There are a few counts of this clonotype. The genes are TRBV7-9 and TRBJ2-2; D might be TRBD1 or TRBD2, each matching 6 bases. The length of the CDR3 is 16 residues. Trimming removed 3 bases at V and 2 bases at J, with 13 bases between. From germline, CDR1 is SEHNR and CDR2 FQNEAQ (reference sequence). This CDR3 is CASSLIRGRNTGELFF. The CDR3 DNA follows: TGTGCCAGCAGCTTGATTCGGGGGCGCAACACCGGGGAGCTGTTTTTT. Based on the CDR3 plus reference TRBV7-9 and TRBJ2-2, the full variable domain is DTGVSQNPRHKITKRGQNVTFRCDPISEHNRLYWYRQTLGQGPEFLTYFQNEAQLEKSRLLSDRFSAERPKGSFSTLEIQRTEQGDSAMYLCASSLIRGRNTGELFFGEGSRLTVL.

This clonotype was observed a few times. In DNA, the CDR3 is TGCGCCAGCAGACGGGCCTTCAATCAGCCCCAGCATTTT. It encodes CASRRAFNQPQHF. The chain has TRBV5-1 and TRBJ1-5; D uncertain. The CDR3 has 13 amino acids. Germline-derived CDR1 and CDR2 are SGHRS and YFSETQ. V was cut by 5 bases and J by 3 bases, with 9 bases left in between.

Many counts were recorded for this clonotype. The rearrangement joins TRBV27 to TRBJ2-1, with 8 positions matching TRBD1. The J segment lost 7 bases and the V segment lost 8 bases, leaving 7 bases of the junction unmatched. CDR3 length: 13 residues. Looked up from germline, CDR1 is MNHEY and CDR2 is SMNVEV (reference sequence). The CDR3 DNA sequence: TGTGCCAGCTCACGGACAGGGTGGAATGAGCAGTTCTTC. This codes for CASSRTGWNEQFF.

To note about this clonotype: A much larger clone is a single base away; this may be a read error. The V and J genes are TRBV28 and TRBJ2-1, with TRBD2 matching 13 bases. CDR3 length equals 15 residues. V dropped 10 bases and J dropped 9; count of bases not matched to a gene: 12. Germline CDR1 and CDR2: MDHEN and SYDVKM. The CDR3 spells CATSSGTSGIGEQFF. CDR3 nucleotides: TGTGCCACCAGCAGCGGGACTAGCGGGATTGGTGAGCAGTTCTTC.

The chain couples TRBV20-1 to TRBJ2-7, with 8 bases that match TRBD2. Unmatched junction bases numbered 19, after V lost 2 bases and J lost 1 base. Germline loops: CDR1 DFQATT, CDR2 SNEGSKA (reference sequence). The CDR3 has 19 amino acids. The CDR3 loop is CSARLASGLAGFLSYEQYF. CDR3 bases: TGCAGTGCTAGATTGGCGTCCGGGTTAGCGGGATTCCTTTCCTACGAGCAGTACTTC.

This clonotype was recorded once. The genes are TRBV14 and TRBJ1-6; D call uncertain. CDR3 length: 15 residues. Trimming removed 0 bases from V and 9 bases from J, with 12 bases in between. Germline CDR1 SGHDN, CDR2 FVKESK. The CDR3 sequence is CASSQDLAVFSPLHF. In nucleotides, the CDR3 is TGTGCCAGCAGCCAAGATCTTGCGGTGTTTTCACCCCTCCACTTT.

This sequence joins TRBV5-6 and TRBJ2-7; 7 nucleotides line up with TRBD2. This CDR3 is 15 amino acids long. V lost 7 bases and J lost 3; bases outside the gene matches: 13. Germline V gene data show CDR1 as SGHDT and CDR2 as YYEEEE. Here the CDR3 reads CASHDISSGSYEQYF. The CDR3 DNA is TGTGCCAGCCATGATATCTCTAGCGGAAGCTACGAGCAGTACTTC. The whole variable domain, filled in from reference TRBV5-6 and TRBJ2-7, reads DAGVTQSPTHLIKTRGQQVTLRCSPKSGHDTVSWYQQALGQGPQFIFQYYEEEERQRGNFPDRFSGHQFPNYSSELNVNALLLGDSALYLCASHDISSGSYEQYFGPGTRLTVT.

The J gene is TRBJ2-7, the V gene TRBV20-1; TRBD1 might be the D (6 bases). The germline gives CDR1 DFQATT, CDR2 SNEGSKA (reference sequence). CDR3 length equals 11 residues. V lost 3 bases and J 6 bases, leaving 9 bases between the germline ends. The CDR3 nucleotides read TGCAGTGCTAGGGACAGCCTCGAGCAGTACTTC. Amino acid sequence: CSARDSLEQYF.

This clonotype was recorded a few times. This clone may be a read error of a much larger clone one base away. V and J are TRBV12-3 or TRBV12-4 and TRBJ2-5, with D unresolved. The CDR3 length is 14 residues. In nucleotides, the CDR3 is TGTACCAGCAGTACCCGACCCCCCCAAGAGACCCAGTACTTC. Translation: CTSSTRPPQETQYF.